Listed here is a single T cell receptor beta chain. This sample is drawn from a study of blood T cell repertoires in COVID-19. In the study overall: Sites in the United States, Italy and Spain provided acute and convalescent COVID-19 samples. Sources were T cells, B-cell-depleted T cells, or PBMCs; the material itself was cDNA or gDNA.

Germline-derived CDR1 and CDR2 are LNHDA and SQIVND (reference sequence). This CDR3 has 16 residues. V lost 9 bases and J lost 0, with 18 bases in between. As handled by the study authors: Amplified reference gene primers provided the basis for estimating nucleated cell counts. Produced via immunoSEQ multiplex PCR; TCRdb's table is partial and in-frame only. The DNA was the basis for D and trimming; V, J and clone size are from that table. There are over 200,000 clones in the sample; 88% occur only once, and 0.95% to 1% lies in the top ten. The J gene is TRBJ1-5, the V gene TRBV19, with D possibly being TRBD1 (5 bases). The clonotype originates from a woman between 35 and 50 years old who had recovered from COVID-19. Sequenced material: peripheral blood. The CDR3 here is CASSHRTQNSNQPQHF. CDR3 bases: TGTGCCAGCTCCCACAGGACCCAAAATAGCAATCAGCCCCAGCATTTT.